What follows are 17 T cell receptor beta chains derived from one specimen sequenced in a study of T cells after yellow fever vaccination. Each CDR3 protein is one row after TCRdb ran MiXCR on the 5' RACE reads. This table has roughly 400,000 distinct CDR3 sequences, roughly a sixth appearing once. The sample was PBMCs, taken before the yellow fever booster vaccination. These receptors originate from a young man who received the YFV17D yellow fever vaccine.

This clonotype was seen a few times. This chain uses TRBV20-1 with TRBJ2-3, with a weak D call TRBD2 (6 bases). V was pared by 1 base and J by 5 bases, with 7 bases between. The CDR3 length is 12 residues. The germline CDR1 and CDR2 sequences are DFQATT and SNEGSKA (reference sequence). The CDR3 sequence: CSARAGGDTQYF. The CDR3 bases are TGCAGTGCTAGAGCCGGGGGAGATACGCAGTATTTT.

A few counts support this clonotype. The genes are TRBV29-1 and TRBJ2-2; possible D gene TRBD1, 5 bases. V shed 6 bases and J shed 6 bases, with 20 bases lying between them. The V gene's germline CDR1 is SQVTM and CDR2 ANQGSEA. The CDR3 runs 15 residues. CDR3 bases: TGCAGCGTATCTGAGGCAGGGAAAATGTCCGGGGAGCTGTTTTTT. Protein product: CSVSEAGKMSGELFF.

The rearrangement uses TRBV5-5 and TRBJ2-7, with a possible D match to TRBD2 (5 bases). The CDR3 totals 15 residues. V lost 1 base and J 0 bases, leaving 11 bases between the germline ends. Germline V gene lookup returns CDR1 SGHKS and CDR2 YYEKEE (reference sequence). The DNA for the CDR3 is TGTGCCAGCAGCTTGTTGTACCGGGACTCCTACGAGCAGTACGTC. It encodes CASSLLYRDSYEQYV.

This clonotype was found many times. The rearrangement links TRBV5-1 to TRBJ1-1, with D perhaps TRBD1 (6 bases). CDR3 length: 14 residues. Trimming took 5 bases from V and 3 from J, leaving 14 bases between them. Germline V gene data show CDR1 as SGHRS and CDR2 as YFSETQ. The CDR3 loop is CASRPWDKDTEAFF. DNA of the CDR3: TGCGCCAGCAGACCCTGGGACAAGGACACTGAAGCTTTCTTT.

The V gene is TRBV29-1, the J gene TRBJ2-5; 8 bases are a match to TRBD1. The CDR3 has 11 amino acids. The V segment lost 6 bases and the J segment 5 bases; nucleotides outside the gene matches: 2. The germline CDR1 and CDR2 sequences are SQVTM and ANQGSEA. The CDR3 coding sequence is TGCAGCGTGGGACAGGCGGAGACCCAGTACTTC. It codes for CSVGQAETQYF.

J is TRBJ1-6 and V is TRBV5-1; D possibly corresponds to TRBD1 (5 bases). The CDR3 loop spans 17 amino acids. V lost 1 base and J 5 bases, leaving 16 bases between the germline ends. The V gene's germline CDR1 is SGHRS and CDR2 YFSETQ. The CDR3 is CASSLNVGGWDNSPLHF. The CDR3 DNA sequence: TGCGCCAGCAGCTTGAACGTCGGGGGATGGGATAATTCACCCCTCCACTTT.

There are a few counts of this clonotype. The chain uses TRBV20-1 and TRBJ2-5; 14 positions match TRBD2. Per germline, CDR1 DFQATT and CDR2 SNEGSKA (reference sequence). The CDR3 sequence is 15 residues long. The ends lost 6 bases at V and 5 bases at J; junction bases unmatched: 8. The CDR3 sequence is CSANRLAGGPETQYF. CDR3 coding DNA: TGCAGTGCAAACAGACTAGCGGGGGGGCCGGAGACCCAGTACTTC.

The table lists this clonotype with a few counts. The chain links TRBV12-3 or TRBV12-4 to TRBJ1-6, with 10 bases identical to TRBD1. The CDR3 is made up of 15 amino acids. Germline trimming cut 3 bases from V and 9 bases from J; bases unmatched to any gene: 5. CDR3 residues: CASSFEDRGPSPLHF. CDR3 DNA sequence: TGTGCCAGCAGTTTTGAAGACAGGGGGCCTTCACCCCTCCACTTT.

This clonotype came up a few times. This chain joins TRBV7-2 and TRBJ2-5; D might be TRBD2 (5 bases). Trimming cost V 1 base and J 1 base, with 10 bases left between them. Germline V lookup: CDR1 SGHTA, CDR2 FQGNSA. CDR3 length: 15 residues. CDR3 loop: CASSLVGGIQETQYF. DNA for the CDR3: TGTGCCAGCAGCTTAGTAGGAGGCATCCAAGAGACCCAGTACTTC.

CDR3: CASAMGGYGYTF. CDR3 bases: TGCGCCAGCGCCATGGGGGGATATGGCTACACCTTC. The chain couples TRBV4-1 to TRBJ1-2; the D gene is possibly TRBD1 (5 bases). From germline, CDR1 is MGHRA and CDR2 YSYEKL. V was shortened by 8 bases and J by 5 bases, with 12 bases between the two germline ends. This CDR3 has 12 residues.

The chain uses TRBV9 and TRBJ2-1; 12 bases are a match to TRBD1. There are 16 residues in the CDR3. The trim removed 4 bases at V and 8 bases at J, leaving 10 bases unmatched. CDR1 is SGDLS, CDR2 YYNGEE, per germline. CDR3 DNA: TGTGCCAGCAGCACCTCCGGGACAGGGGGCTTTGATGAGCAGTTCTTC. This gives the protein CASSTSGTGGFDEQFF.

CDR3 in DNA: TGTGCCAGCAGTCGGACAGGGGGCTTGGATACGCAGTATTTT. Its protein product is CASSRTGGLDTQYF. The V gene is TRBV12-3 or TRBV12-4, the J gene TRBJ2-3; 11 bases map to TRBD1. J was trimmed by 6 bases and V by 5 bases; bases with no gene match: 4. The CDR3 consists of 14 residues.

V and J are TRBV20-1 and TRBJ2-1; D is unresolved. CDR1 and CDR2 (germline): DFQATT, SNEGSKA (reference sequence). This CDR3 region has 14 residues. With 3 bases removed from V and 4 bases from J, the gap between germline ends came to 13 bases. The CDR3 spells CSASTEIHYNEQFF. For the CDR3, the DNA is TGCAGTGCTAGCACGGAAATCCATTACAATGAGCAGTTCTTC.

As DNA, the CDR3 is TGTGCCAGCAGCTCGGGGGTAGCGGGGGGGAAGACCCAGTACTTC. This gives the protein CASSSGVAGGKTQYF. The V call is TRBV7-6, the J call TRBJ2-5; 11 nucleotides line up with TRBD2. The trim removed 4 bases at V and 6 bases at J, leaving 7 bases unmatched. CDR3 length: 15 residues. CDR1 is SGHVS and CDR2 is FNYEAQ in the germline V gene. The full variable domain, completed using reference TRBV7-6 and TRBJ2-5, is GAGVSQSPRYKVTKRGQDVALRCDPISGHVSLYWYRQALGQGPEFLTYFNYEAQQDKSGLPNDRFSAERPEGSISTLTIQRTEQRDSAMYRCASSSGVAGGKTQYFGPGTRLLVL.

The chain has TRBV5-1 and TRBJ2-1; D is tentatively TRBD1 or TRBD2 (7 bases each). There are 19 residues in the CDR3. Germline values: CDR1 SGHRS, CDR2 YFSETQ. Trimming removed 3 bases from V and 0 bases from J, with 22 bases in between. The CDR3 protein is CASSSQGGGLMSSYNEQFF. CDR3 nucleotide sequence: TGCGCCAGCAGCTCCCAGGGGGGAGGGCTGATGAGCTCCTACAATGAGCAGTTCTTC.

This chain uses TRBV5-1 with TRBJ2-7, with 10 bases aligning to TRBD2. Per germline, CDR1 SGHRS and CDR2 YFSETQ. After removal of 4 bases from V and 3 bases from J, the junction contained 4 bases not matched to a gene. This CDR3 comprises 14 residues. In nucleotides, the CDR3 is TGCGCCAGCAGCCCCATAGCGGGGGGCTACGAGCAGTACGTC. Translating gives CASSPIAGGYEQYV.

This clonotype occurred a few times. The chain is built from TRBV12-3 or TRBV12-4 and TRBJ1-1, with D perhaps matching TRBD1 (5 bases). This CDR3 spans 14 amino acids. Trimming pared 1 base from V and 7 bases from J, leaving 13 bases between. The CDR3 DNA is TGTGCCAGCAGTTTAGAGCGGGGACCCGTTGAAGCTTTCTTT. Translated: CASSLERGPVEAFF.